The clone carrying this T cell receptor beta chain was counted only a few times. The antigen remains unidentified. The junction does not match germline at one end; this may be a read error. The sample belongs to a study of cytomegalovirus exposure and HLA in healthy donors. Study information: A later analysis reported the same platform for the 110 or so validation repertoires and the 500 to 700 first-cohort repertoires.

CDR1 SGHDN and CDR2 FVKESK come from the germline V gene. The CDR3 runs 12 residues. Only in-frame clones appear in the TCRdb table, and some are missing; sequencing was by immunoSEQ multiplex PCR. The sample shows about 160,000 clones, roughly 90% of them seen only once. Study conclusions and caveats: A classifier reportedly called cytomegalovirus status with high sensitivity and specificity. Associated with cytomegalovirus, according to the listing, were 150 to 200 TCR beta chains. The finding came from a later analysis; first-cohort TCR clusters tended to co-occur in the roughly 120 validation repertoires.

V and J are TRBV14 and TRBJ2-5; D unresolved. Sequencing was carried out using PBMCs. The TCR comes from a woman under 40 in good health and CMV-seronegative. Written as DNA, the CDR3 is TGTGCCAGCAGCCAAGAGTATGGGCCGTGGGACTTC. Residues: CASSQEYGPWDF. Supplemented by reference TRBV14 and TRBJ2-5, the full variable domain reads EAGVTQFPSHSVIEKGQTVTLRCDPISGHDNLYWYRRVMGKEIKFLLHFVKESKQDESGMPNNRFLAERTGGTYSTLKVQPAELEDSGVYFCASSQEYGPWDFGPGTRLLVL.